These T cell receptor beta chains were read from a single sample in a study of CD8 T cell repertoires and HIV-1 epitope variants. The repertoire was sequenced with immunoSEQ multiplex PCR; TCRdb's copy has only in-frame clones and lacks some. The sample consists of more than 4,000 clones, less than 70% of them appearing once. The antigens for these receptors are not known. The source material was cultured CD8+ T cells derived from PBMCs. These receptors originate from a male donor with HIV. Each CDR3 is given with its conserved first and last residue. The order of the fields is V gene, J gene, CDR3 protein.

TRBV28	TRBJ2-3	CASSPVVSTDTQYF
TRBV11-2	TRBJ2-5	CASSPTGGETQYF
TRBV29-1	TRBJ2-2	CSVEATQGWGTGELFF
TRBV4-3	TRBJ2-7	CASSQDRYEQYF
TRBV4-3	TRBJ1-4	CASSQGGPEGLFF
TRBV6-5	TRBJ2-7	CASRLRPGTLGEQYF
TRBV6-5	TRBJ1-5	CASSEYQGNQPQHF
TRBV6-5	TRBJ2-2	CASSSKGGIGELFF
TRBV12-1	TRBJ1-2	CASITGSYGYTF
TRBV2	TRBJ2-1	CASSVRQGIYNEQFF
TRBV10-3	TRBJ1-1	CAISEGDTEAFF
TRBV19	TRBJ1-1	CASSDYGALNTEAFF
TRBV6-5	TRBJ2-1	CASSYSNLGDNNEQFF
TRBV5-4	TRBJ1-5	CASSPGADSNQPQHF
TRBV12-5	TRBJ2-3	CASGLQTGEVLGTDTQYF
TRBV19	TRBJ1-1	CASSIDRTPEAFF
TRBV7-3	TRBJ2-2	CASSLEQNTGELFF
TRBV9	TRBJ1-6	CASSVGQYNSPLHF
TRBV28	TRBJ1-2	CASSFLPGSGYTF
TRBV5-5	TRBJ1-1	CASSRVRGNTEAFF
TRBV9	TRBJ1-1	CASSVGAGVNTEAFF
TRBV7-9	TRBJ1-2	CASSHAGVVGQDGYTF
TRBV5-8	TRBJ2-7	CASSSDRSYEQYF
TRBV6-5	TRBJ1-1	CASRSGPHTEAFF
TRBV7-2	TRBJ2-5	CASRYQETQYF
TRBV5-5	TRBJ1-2	CASSLEVGQTYGYTF
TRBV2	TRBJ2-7	CASSEGTGTYEQYF
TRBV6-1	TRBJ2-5	CASSEVSIRGQETQYF
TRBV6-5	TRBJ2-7	CASSYSSRSYEQYF
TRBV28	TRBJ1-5	CASSLGQGTQPQHF
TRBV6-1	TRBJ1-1	CASISRTTEAFF
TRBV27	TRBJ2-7	CASLEGPGPLYEQYF
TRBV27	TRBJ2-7	CASSSGQGDSYEQYF
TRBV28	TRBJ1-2	CASSLDPTDFNYGYTF
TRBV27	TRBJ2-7	CASSLQQNGYEQYF
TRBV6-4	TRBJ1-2	CASSDSGTGAFYGYTF
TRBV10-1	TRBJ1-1	CASSELNGKTEAFF
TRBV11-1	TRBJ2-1	CASSLAGLSGVQFF
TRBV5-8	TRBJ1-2	CASSLRAGGYTF
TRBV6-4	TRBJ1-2	CASSGGQVAGYTF
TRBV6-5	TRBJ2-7	CASSYSISDPYEQYF
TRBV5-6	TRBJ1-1	CASSLGGFSLMNTEAFF
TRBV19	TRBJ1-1	CASSYNTANTEAFF
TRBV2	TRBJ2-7	CASSDEAGGSYEQYF
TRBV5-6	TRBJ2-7	CASSLSGSSYEQYF
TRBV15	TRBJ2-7	CATSRGTASRYEQYF
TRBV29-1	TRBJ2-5	CSVVFIQRGAKETQYF
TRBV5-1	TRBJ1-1	CASSFRQLGNTEAFF
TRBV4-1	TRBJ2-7	CASSLREGVEQYF
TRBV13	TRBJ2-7	CASSRVRQAAVREQYF
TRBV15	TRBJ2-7	CATSRVRGPYEQYF
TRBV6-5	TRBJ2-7	CASSSTAYEQYF
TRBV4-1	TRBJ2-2	CASSQGTSNTGELFF
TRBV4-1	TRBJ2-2	CASSQGLAGGTTGELFF
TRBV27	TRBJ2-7	CASSVGQGSSYEQYF
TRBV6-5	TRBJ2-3	CASSYRRQLGDTQYF
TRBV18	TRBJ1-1	CASSPTDRGWTEAFF
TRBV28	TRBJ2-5	CASRDPGLAEKETQYF